A single T cell receptor (beta chain) is shown here with its context. Its antigen remains unknown. This record belongs to a study of OX40 agonist ivuxolimab in advanced cancers. Study as a whole: Of the participants, 40% to 50% had some prior anti-PD-1, anti-PD-L1 or anti-CTLA-4 therapy, which was allowed. Findings and caveats of the study: Clones of CD4+ and CD8+ blood T cells grew by week 6 at doses of 0.1 to 3.0 mg/kg. Mean expanded clone counts were higher in CD8+ than CD4+ T cells.

With 0 bases clipped from V and 5 bases from J, the junction kept 6 bases outside the gene matches. CDR1 and CDR2 (germline): SGDLS, YYNGEE. This CDR3 region has 16 residues. Sequencing was performed with immunoSEQ multiplex PCR; in TCRdb, only in-frame clones are kept and a portion is missing. Of 150,000 to 190,000 clones in the sample, roughly 94% were seen once. The V gene is TRBV9, the J gene TRBJ2-1; 9 bases are shared with TRBD2. The starting material was CD4+ or CD8+ T cells sorted from blood, obtained in a trial of the OX40 agonist ivuxolimab. The origin of this receptor is an adult with an advanced solid tumor such as melanoma, head and neck, liver or kidney cancer. The CDR3 DNA is TGTGCCAGCAGCGTAGTGGGAGCGGGGGGTCACAATGAGCAGTTCTTC. Translated: CASSVVGAGGHNEQFF.